One and the same sample provided the 8 T cell receptor beta chains below, sequenced in a study of blood T cell repertoires in COVID-19. Produced via immunoSEQ multiplex PCR; TCRdb's table is partial and in-frame only. The repertoire holds approximately 300,000 clones, roughly 90% seen once, with roughly 7.3% in the top ten. The sample comprised peripheral blood. These receptors came from a woman aged 25 to 39 with COVID-19, enrolled during active disease.

V is TRBV7-9 and J is TRBJ2-1; 7 bases are shared with TRBD2. Germline-derived CDR1 and CDR2 are SEHNR and FQNEAQ (reference sequence). J gave up 15 bases and V 6 bases, and 20 bases lay outside the gene matches. The CDR3 spans 15 residues. This chain's CDR3 is CASSDRLGLRAGLFF. The CDR3 nucleotides are TGTGCCAGCAGTGATCGGCTCGGGTTGAGAGCGGGACTGTTCTTC.

The J gene is TRBJ2-3, the V gene TRBV18; 8 positions agree with TRBD2. The CDR3 is 14 residues long. Trimming removed 8 bases from V and 0 bases from J; junction bases left unmatched: 4. Germline CDR1 and CDR2: KGHSH and LQKENI. The DNA for the CDR3 is TGTGCCAGCGCCCCTAGCGGGAGCACAGATACGCAGTATTTT. Its translation: CASAPSGSTDTQYF.

The chain carries TRBV3-1 (or the pseudogene TRBV3-2) and TRBJ1-2, with 12 bases fitting TRBD1. This CDR3 spans 15 amino acids. The germline CDR1 and CDR2 sequences are LGHDT and YNNKEL (reference sequence). With 3 bases clipped from V and 6 bases from J, the junction kept 5 bases outside the gene matches. CDR3 residues: CASSHGDRGHHGYTF. The CDR3 DNA sequence: TGTGCCAGCAGCCATGGGGACAGGGGGCATCATGGCTACACCTTC.

The V and J genes are TRBV19 and TRBJ2-2; D may be TRBD2 (5 bases). The germline V gene has CDR1 LNHDA and CDR2 SQIVND (reference sequence). The CDR3 runs 13 residues. With 4 bases removed from V and 8 bases from J, the gap between germline ends came to 11 bases. CDR3 sequence: CASSRRVPGELFF. The CDR3 DNA reads TGTGCCAGTAGTAGGCGGGTTCCGGGGGAGCTGTTTTTT. Full variable domain (missing parts from reference TRBV19 and TRBJ2-2): DGGITQSPKYLFRKEGQNVTLSCEQNLNHDAMYWYRQDPGQGLRLIYYSQIVNDFQKGDIAEGYSVSREKKESFPLTVTSAQKNPTAFYLCASSRRVPGELFFGEGSRLTVL.

V gene TRBV7-8 combines with J gene TRBJ2-1, with 14 bases aligning to TRBD2. The CDR3 is 15 residues long. Germline CDR1 is SGHVS and CDR2 is FQNEAQ. The trim removed 6 bases at V and 12 bases at J, leaving 10 bases unmatched. For the CDR3, the DNA is TGTGCCAGCAGAAGTGAGGGACTAGCGGGAGAGGTGCAGTTCTTC. Translating it yields CASRSEGLAGEVQFF.

This sequence joins TRBV5-1 and TRBJ2-7; D is unresolved. V was pared by 6 bases and J by 2 bases, with 15 bases between. The CDR3 is 14 amino acids. Germline CDR1 reads SGHRS; CDR2 reads YFSETQ. This CDR3 reads CASTPQYPPYEQYF. CDR3 bases: TGCGCCAGCACCCCCCAGTACCCCCCCTACGAGCAGTACTTC.

The V call is TRBV5-6, the J call TRBJ1-2, with TRBD1 as a possible D gene (5 bases). V shed 4 bases and J shed 3 bases, with 10 bases lying between them. This CDR3 contains 13 residues. Germline V gene sequence: CDR1 SGHDT, CDR2 YYEEEE. The CDR3 reads CASSLMGHYGYTF. The CDR3 region has the DNA TGTGCCAGCAGCCTAATGGGGCACTATGGCTACACCTTC.

The V call is TRBV2, the J call TRBJ2-1, with TRBD2 matching 8 bases. The CDR3 covers 14 residues. Per germline, CDR1 SNHLY and CDR2 FYNNEI. Unmatched junction bases numbered 8, after V lost 6 bases and J lost 7 bases. CDR3 sequence reads: CASRFETSGNEQFF. The CDR3 DNA reads TGTGCCAGCAGGTTCGAAACTAGCGGTAATGAGCAGTTCTTC.